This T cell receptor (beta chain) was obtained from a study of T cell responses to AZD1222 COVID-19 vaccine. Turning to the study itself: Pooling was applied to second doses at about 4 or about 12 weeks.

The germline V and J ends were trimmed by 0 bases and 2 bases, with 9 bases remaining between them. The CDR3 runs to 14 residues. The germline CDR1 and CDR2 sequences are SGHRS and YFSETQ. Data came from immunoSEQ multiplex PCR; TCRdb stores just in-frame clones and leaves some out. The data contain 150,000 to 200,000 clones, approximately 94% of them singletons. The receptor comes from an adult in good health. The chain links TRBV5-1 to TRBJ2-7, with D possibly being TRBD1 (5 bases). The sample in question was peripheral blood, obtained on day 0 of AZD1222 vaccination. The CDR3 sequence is CASSLGKGPYEQYF. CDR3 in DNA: TGCGCCAGCAGCTTGGGAAAGGGGCCCTACGAGCAGTACTTC. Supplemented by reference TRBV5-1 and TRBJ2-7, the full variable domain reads KAGVTQTPRYLIKTRGQQVTLSCSPISGHRSVSWYQQTPGQGLQFLFEYFSETQRNKGNFPGRFSGRQFSNSRSEMNVSTLELGDSALYLCASSLGKGPYEQYFGPGTRLTVT.